The clone carrying this T cell receptor (beta chain) appeared a single time. Trimming stripped 6 bases from V and 1 base from J, with 11 bases between. This CDR3 is 14 amino acids long. Germline values: CDR1 LNHDA, CDR2 SQIVND (reference sequence). TCRdb's table, derived via immunoSEQ multiplex PCR, lists solely in-frame clones and lacks some. The repertoire holds about 73,000 clones, with 80% as singletons. The sample originates from a study of T cell responses to AZD1222 COVID-19 vaccine. The sequencing used peripheral blood, collected 28 days after the second AZD1222 dose. The receptor was derived from an adult who received the AZD1222 COVID-19 vaccine. The chain is built from TRBV19 and TRBJ2-3; D possibly corresponds to TRBD2 (5 bases). CDR3 coding DNA: TGTGCCAGTAGACGGGGATCTGGCACAGATACGCAGTATTTT. This gives the protein CASRRGSGTDTQYF.